One and the same sample provided the 9 T cell receptor beta chains below, sequenced in a study of blood T cell repertoires in COVID-19. The method was immunoSEQ multiplex PCR; TCRdb's version includes in-frame clones alone and lacks a portion of them. The data hold some 180,000 clones, with 80% observed a single time. The specimen was peripheral blood. The receptors stem from a man in his sixties with acute or convalescent COVID-19.

The chain couples TRBV13 to TRBJ2-1; 9 bases are a match to TRBD2. The length of the CDR3 is 16 residues. After removal of 6 bases from V and 0 bases from J, the junction contained 6 bases not matched to a gene. Germline CDR1 is PRHDT and CDR2 is FYEKMQ (reference sequence). The CDR3 region has the DNA TGTGCCAGCAGAGAGGCGGGGGGGAGCTCCTACAATGAGCAGTTCTTC. It codes for CASREAGGSSYNEQFF.

The chain couples TRBV19 to TRBJ2-1, with 7 positions matching TRBD2. Trimming removed 1 base from V and 7 bases from J; junction bases left unmatched: 4. The CDR3 spans 14 residues. The germline CDR1 and CDR2 sequences are LNHDA and SQIVND (reference sequence). CDR3 loop: CASSIVAGRNEQFF. CDR3 DNA: TGTGCCAGTAGTATAGTAGCGGGCAGAAATGAGCAGTTCTTC.

The chain carries TRBV6-5 and TRBJ2-5, with 9 nucleotides matching TRBD1. The V gene's germline CDR1 is MNHEY and CDR2 SVGAGI. This CDR3 has 14 residues. The V segment lost 8 bases and the J segment 4 bases; nucleotides outside the gene matches: 8. This CDR3 reads CASGRTGVLETQYF. The CDR3 nucleotides read TGTGCCAGCGGTAGGACAGGGGTCCTAGAGACCCAGTACTTC.

V and J are TRBV7-9 and TRBJ2-1; TRBD1 might be the D (6 bases). Trimming cost V 1 base and J 9 bases, with 13 bases left between them. Germline values: CDR1 SEHNR, CDR2 FQNEAQ (reference sequence). There are 14 residues in the CDR3. CDR3 protein: CASSLDVRGAEQFF. CDR3 in DNA: TGTGCCAGCAGCTTAGATGTCAGGGGCGCTGAGCAGTTCTTC.

This chain uses TRBV3-1 (or the pseudogene TRBV3-2) with TRBJ2-1, with D uncertain. V lost 1 base to trimming and J lost 7 bases, with 5 bases between them. CDR1 is LGHDT and CDR2 is YNNKEL in the germline V gene (reference sequence). The CDR3 totals 12 residues. The CDR3 loop is CASSQVSNEQFF. As DNA, the CDR3 is TGTGCCAGCAGCCAAGTTAGTAATGAGCAGTTCTTC.

J is TRBJ1-6 and V is TRBV10-3; 8 bases line up with TRBD1. The junction had 5 bases not matched to a gene; V was cut back by 0 bases and J by 7 bases. The germline V gene has CDR1 ENHRY and CDR2 SYGVKD. The CDR3 spans 16 residues. The CDR3 nucleotides read TGTGCCATCAGTGAGTCCGCGGACAGGGCAAATTCACCCCTCCACTTT. It yields the protein CAISESADRANSPLHF.

This clone was picked up one time. This rearrangement joins TRBV7-8 to TRBJ1-5; no clear D. Deletions cut 5 bases from V and 6 bases from J, with 17 bases between. The CDR3 extends over 15 amino acids. Germline lookup yields CDR1 SGHVS and CDR2 FQNEAQ. The CDR3 region has the DNA TGTGCCAGCAGCCCGCTTCGCCACCGGGGTCAGCCCCAGCATTTT. This gives the protein CASSPLRHRGQPQHF. Variable domain in full (rest from reference TRBV7-8 and TRBJ1-5): GAGVSQSPRYKVAKRGQDVALRCDPISGHVSLFWYQQALGQGPEFLTYFQNEAQLDKSGLPSDRFFAERPEGSVSTLKIQRTQQEDSAVYLCASSPLRHRGQPQHFGDGTRLSIL.

The rearrangement links TRBV7-9 to TRBJ2-3; possibly TRBD2 for D (6 bases). V was clipped by 4 bases and J by 0 bases, with 8 bases between them. The CDR3 covers 14 residues. CDR1 is SEHNR and CDR2 is FQNEAQ in the germline V gene (reference sequence). The CDR3 bases are TGTGCCAGCAGCTACGGGACTAGCACAGATACGCAGTATTTT. This sequence encodes CASSYGTSTDTQYF.

For the CDR3, the DNA is TGTGCCAGCAGCGTACTGGCGGCAGGGGGCAGTGCCCAGTTCTTC. Its protein product is CASSVLAAGGSAQFF. This chain links TRBV9 with TRBJ2-1; 8 nucleotides line up with TRBD1. The germline CDR1 and CDR2 sequences are SGDLS and YYNGEE. The V and J ends lost 1 base and 13 bases, in that order; junction bases with no gene match: 13. The CDR3 runs to 15 residues.